This section outlines one T cell receptor (beta chain) sequence together with its context. As yet, its antigen is unknown. This sample is part of a study of T cells in localized non-small cell lung cancer. The V gene lost 2 bases and the J gene lost 9 bases, with 14 bases spanning the gap. Germline V gives CDR1 MGHRA, CDR2 YSYEKL. The CDR3 is 14 residues long. Some clones are missing from TCRdb's copy, which holds only in-frame ones; the method was immunoSEQ multiplex PCR. Of roughly 24,000 clones in the sample, roughly 80% were seen once. Study-level results: The tumor had only one region sequenced, so heterogeneity remains possible. Uninvolved adjacent lung had more T cell clonality than any other tissue, topping tumor.

The clonotype comes from a man aged 40-75 years with stage III squamous cell lung carcinoma. This chain joins TRBV4-1 and TRBJ1-3; no clear D. Sequencing used peripheral blood, obtained before any cancer treatment. The CDR3 DNA sequence: TGCGCCAGCAGCCAAAGAGAAGACGAGGGCACCATATATTTT. It is translated as CASSQREDEGTIYF.